This T cell receptor beta chain was obtained from a study of T cells after posttransplantation cyclophosphamide. Germline values: CDR1 MNHNS, CDR2 SASEGT. V was pared by 6 bases and J by 5 bases, with 19 bases between. The CDR3 has 15 amino acids. Generated by immunoSEQ multiplex PCR, the TCRdb table keeps only in-frame clones and is missing some. Altogether about 47,000 clones are present, roughly 92% being singletons, with the ten largest covering 3% to 3.5%. The V call is TRBV6-1, the J call TRBJ1-2; a weak D match, TRBD1 (5 bases). Sequenced material: PBMCs. The TCR comes from a woman aged 50 to 60 in good health and a related stem cell transplant donor. The CDR3 bases are TGTGCCAGCAGCCCGGGGGGATTTCGGGGGTATGGCTACACCTTC. Translated, it gives CASSPGGFRGYGYTF.